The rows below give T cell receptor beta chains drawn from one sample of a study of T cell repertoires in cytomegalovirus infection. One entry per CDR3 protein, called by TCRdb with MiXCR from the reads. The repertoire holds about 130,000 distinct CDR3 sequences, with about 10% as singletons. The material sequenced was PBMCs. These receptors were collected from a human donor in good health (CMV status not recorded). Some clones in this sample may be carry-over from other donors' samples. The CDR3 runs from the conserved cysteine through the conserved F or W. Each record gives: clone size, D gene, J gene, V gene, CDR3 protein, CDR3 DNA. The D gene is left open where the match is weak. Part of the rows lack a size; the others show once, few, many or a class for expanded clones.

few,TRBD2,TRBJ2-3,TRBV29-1,CSAHRLAGASTDTQYF,TGCAGCGCCCACCGACTAGCGGGGGCCAGCACAGATACGCAGTATTTT
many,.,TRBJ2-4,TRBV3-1,CASSDRLSIQYF,TGTGCCAGCAGCGACAGACTGAGCATTCAGTACTTC
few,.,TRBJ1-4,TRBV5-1,CASSYGQPNEKLFF,TGCGCCAGCAGCTACGGACAGCCTAATGAAAAACTGTTTTTT
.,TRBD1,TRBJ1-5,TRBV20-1,CSARDDRVGQPQHF,TGCAGTGCTAGAGACGACAGGGTTGGACAGCCCCAGCATTTT
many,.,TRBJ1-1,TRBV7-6,CASSLSPLNTEAFF,TGTGCCAGCAGCTTATCCCCGTTGAACACTGAAGCTTTCTTT
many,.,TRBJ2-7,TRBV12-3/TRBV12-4,CASSPGTGYDEQYF,TGTGCCAGCTCCCCGGGGACGGGGTACGACGAGCAGTACTTC
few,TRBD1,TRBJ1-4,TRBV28,CASSSQGAEANEKLFF,TGTGCCAGCAGTTCACAGGGGGCGGAGGCTAATGAAAAACTGTTTTTT
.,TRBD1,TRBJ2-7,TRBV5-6,CASSTRDSFLYEQYF,TGTGCCAGCAGCACCCGGGACAGTTTTCTGTACGAGCAGTACTTC
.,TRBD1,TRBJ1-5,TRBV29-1,CSGGTDRNQPQHF,TGCAGCGGCGGGACAGATCGGAATCAGCCCCAGCATTTT
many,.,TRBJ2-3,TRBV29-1,CSVGLSTDTQYF,TGCAGCGTTGGGTTGTCCACAGATACGCAGTATTTT
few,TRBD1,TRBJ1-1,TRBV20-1,CSAGQGTMNTEAFF,TGCAGTGCCGGACAGGGAACCATGAACACTGAAGCTTTCTTT
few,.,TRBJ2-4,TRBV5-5,CASSLARVQGNIQYF,TGTGCCAGCAGCTTGGCCCGGGTTCAGGGAAACATTCAGTACTTC
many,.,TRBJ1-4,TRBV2,CASSEAPGRIEKLFF,TGTGCCAGCAGTGAAGCGCCGGGGCGGATTGAAAAACTGTTTTTT
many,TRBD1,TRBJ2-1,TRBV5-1,CASSSGQGWNEQFF,TGCGCCAGCAGCTCGGGACAGGGGTGGAATGAGCAGTTCTTC
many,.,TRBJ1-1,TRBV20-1,CSARDVQGRGTEAFF,TGCAGTGCTAGAGACGTACAGGGAAGGGGCACTGAAGCTTTCTTT
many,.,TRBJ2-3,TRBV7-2,CASSLGGGGARSTDTQYF,TGTGCCAGCAGCTTAGGAGGGGGAGGGGCCCGTTCCACAGATACGCAGTATTTT
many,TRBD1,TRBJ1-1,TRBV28,CASSLPSGQGSTEAFF,TGTGCCAGCAGTTTACCCTCGGGACAGGGTAGTACTGAAGCTTTCTTT
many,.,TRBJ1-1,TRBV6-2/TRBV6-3,CASSYPSEAFF,TGTGCCAGCAGTTACCCGTCTGAAGCTTTCTTT
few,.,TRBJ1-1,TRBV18,CASSASMMDLGTEAFF,TGTGCCAGCTCAGCAAGTATGATGGACCTGGGCACTGAAGCTTTCTTT
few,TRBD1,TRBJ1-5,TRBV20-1,CSASTGGLGNQPQHF,TGCAGTGCCAGTACAGGGGGCTTAGGCAATCAGCCCCAGCATTTT
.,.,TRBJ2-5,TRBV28,CASRGEPQYF,TGTGCCAGCAGAGGGGAGCCACAGTACTTC
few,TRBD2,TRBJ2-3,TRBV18,CASSPGLAGPDTQYF,TGTGCCAGCTCACCAGGACTAGCGGGGCCAGATACGCAGTATTTT
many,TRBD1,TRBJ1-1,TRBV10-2,CASSENRGVSEAFF,TGCGCCAGCAGTGAGAACAGGGGGGTATCTGAAGCTTTCTTT
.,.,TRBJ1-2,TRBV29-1,CSLKGPTGGYTF,TGCAGCCTTAAGGGGCCTACGGGTGGCTACACCTTC
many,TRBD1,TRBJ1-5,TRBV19,CASSTRQGGGNQPQHF,TGTGCCAGTAGTACAAGACAGGGAGGAGGCAATCAGCCCCAGCATTTT
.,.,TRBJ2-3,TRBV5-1,CASSLTNVRTDTQYF,TGCGCCAGCAGCTTGACGAATGTTCGTACAGATACGCAGTATTTT
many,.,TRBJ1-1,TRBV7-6,CASSPHPGKRNTEAFF,TGTGCCAGCAGCCCCCACCCGGGGAAACGAAACACTGAAGCTTTCTTT
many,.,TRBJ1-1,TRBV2,CASSPRVEAFF,TGTGCCAGCAGCCCCAGGGTGGAAGCTTTCTTT
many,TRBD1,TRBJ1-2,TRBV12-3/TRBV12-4,CASRLTGAGDYGYTF,TGTGCCAGCAGATTGACAGGGGCAGGGGACTATGGCTACACCTTC
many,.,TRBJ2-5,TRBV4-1,CASSLPEPGLTETQYF,TGCGCCAGCAGCCTACCCGAGCCCGGACTGACGGAGACCCAGTACTTC
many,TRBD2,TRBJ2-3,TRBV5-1,CASSRSGGATDTQYF,TGCGCCAGCAGCCGTAGCGGGGGGGCCACAGATACGCAGTATTTT
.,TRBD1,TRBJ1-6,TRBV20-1,CSARGTGAEPLHF,TGCAGTGCTAGGGGGACAGGGGCCGAACCCCTCCACTTT
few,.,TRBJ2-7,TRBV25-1,CASSDGGRRRSYEQYF,TGTGCCAGCAGTGATGGGGGTCGCCGGCGGAGCTACGAGCAGTACTTC
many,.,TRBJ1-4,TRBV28,CASSGDYEKLFF,TGTGCCAGCAGTGGGGATTATGAAAAACTGTTTTTT
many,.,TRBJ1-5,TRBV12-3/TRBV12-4,CASRQQGDGNQPQHF,TGTGCCAGCAGACAACAGGGCGACGGCAATCAGCCCCAGCATTTT
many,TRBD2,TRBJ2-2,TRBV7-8,CASSFRTSGGVYANTGELFF,TGTGCCAGCAGCTTCCGGACTAGCGGGGGGGTATACGCGAACACCGGGGAGCTGTTTTTT
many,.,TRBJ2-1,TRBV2,CASTQTGYQYNEQFF,TGTGCCAGCACCCAGACAGGCTATCAGTACAATGAGCAGTTCTTC
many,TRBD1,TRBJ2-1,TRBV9,CASSPRQGEIDNEQFF,TGTGCCAGCAGCCCTCGACAGGGAGAGATAGACAATGAGCAGTTCTTC
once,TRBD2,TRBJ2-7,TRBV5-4,CASRLAGAKPYEQYF,TGTGCCAGCAGACTAGCGGGGGCCAAACCCTACGAGCAGTACTTC
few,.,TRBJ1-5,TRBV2,CASSESRGYNQPQHF,TGTGCCAGCAGTGAATCTAGAGGGTACAATCAGCCCCAGCATTTT
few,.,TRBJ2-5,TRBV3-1,CASSQVRVSQETQYF,TGTGCCAGCAGCCAAGTCAGGGTCTCCCAAGAGACCCAGTACTTC
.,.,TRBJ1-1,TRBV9,CASTALHRPNTEAFF,TGTGCCAGCACCGCCTTACACCGTCCAAACACTGAAGCTTTCTTT